This TCR beta chain is from a study of blood T cell repertoires in COVID-19. Germline V gene sequence: CDR1 SGHKS, CDR2 YYEKEE (reference sequence). Trimming removed 4 bases from V and 3 bases from J; junction bases left unmatched: 6. This CDR3 contains 15 residues. Profiled with immunoSEQ multiplex PCR; TCRdb holds only in-frame clones, not every one. The data show 350,000 to 450,000 clones, just over 90% seen once. Participants were aged roughly 18 to 100 years from approximately 25 US areas. The sample was PBMCs or T cells enriched from blood (not recorded which). The receptor's source is a woman aged 40 to 50 who had been exposed to COVID-19. The rearrangement joins TRBV5-5 to TRBJ2-7, with 11 bases identical to TRBD1. CDR3 sequence reads: CASSNRDRGYYEQYF. DNA of the CDR3: TGTGCCAGCAGCAACCGGGACAGGGGGTACTACGAGCAGTACTTC. The variable domain in full, with the rest retrieved from reference TRBV5-5 and TRBJ2-7, is DAGVTQSPTHLIKTRGQQVTLRCSPISGHKSVSWYQQVLGQGPQFIFQYYEKEERGRGNFPDRFSARQFPNYSSELNVNALLLGDSALYLCASSNRDRGYYEQYFGPGTRLTVT.